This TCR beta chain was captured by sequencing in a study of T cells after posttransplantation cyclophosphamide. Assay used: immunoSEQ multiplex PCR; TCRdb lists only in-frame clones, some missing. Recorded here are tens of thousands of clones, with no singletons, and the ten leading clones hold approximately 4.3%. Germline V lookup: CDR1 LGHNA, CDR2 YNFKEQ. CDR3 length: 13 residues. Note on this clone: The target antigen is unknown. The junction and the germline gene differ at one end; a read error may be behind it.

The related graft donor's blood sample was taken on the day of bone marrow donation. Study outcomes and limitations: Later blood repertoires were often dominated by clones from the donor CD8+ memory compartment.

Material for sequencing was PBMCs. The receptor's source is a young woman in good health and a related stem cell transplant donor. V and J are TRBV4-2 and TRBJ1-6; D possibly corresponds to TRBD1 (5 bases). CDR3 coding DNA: TGTGCCAGCAGCCAAGAGCAAGACAGTATTCATGACTTT. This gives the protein CASSQEQDSIHDF.